Listed here is a single TCR beta chain. This specimen comes from a study of Ad26.COV2.S vaccination and SARS-CoV-2 variants. CDR3 length: 11 amino acids. V shed 8 bases and J shed 4 bases, with 9 bases lying between them. In germline, CDR1 is SQVTM, CDR2 ANQGSEA. Treatment indicated: some 20 received Ad26.COV2.S at low or high dose, single or two shots; about 5 received placebo; per-sample allocation not given. It was on day 63 after the first vaccine or placebo injection that samples were taken. This table comes from immunoSEQ multiplex PCR, and its TCRdb copy is limited to in-frame clones, with some not included. The sample shows about 680,000 clones, 70% to 90% of them seen only once.

The specimen was peripheral blood, collected in a trial of Ad26.COV2.S vaccine versus placebo. The chain has TRBV29-1 and TRBJ2-1; D unresolved. This sequence originates from a person between 18 and 59 years old who received the Ad26.COV2.S COVID-19 vaccine or a placebo. The CDR3 coding sequence is TGCAGCTTTGGGCAGTACAATGAGCAGTTCTTC. It translates to CSFGQYNEQFF.